The T cell receptor (beta chain) under discussion was sequenced for a study of T cell repertoires in cytomegalovirus infection. Looking at the study overall: Public TCR beta signatures provided an indication of both CMV infection and a matching HLA type.

Whole-study results and caveats: Cumulative public TCR beta family frequency identified CMV carriers with the relevant HLA. Across the ex vivo response, the dominant clonotypes were HLA-C-restricted CMV-specific TCR beta clonotypes.

TCRdb independently ran MiXCR on the reads; one entry per CDR3 protein. The sample lists approximately 730,000 distinct CDR3 sequences, 30% to 40% occurring once. As regards this clonotype: The antigen is not known.

V was clipped by 0 bases and J by 1 base, with 9 bases between them. The germline V gene encodes CDR1 DFQATT and CDR2 SNEGSKA (reference sequence). This CDR3 comprises 14 residues. This sample comprised cultured PBMCs, obtained from culture after CMV antigen stimulation. This chain links TRBV20-1 with TRBJ2-5; D gene uncertain. The clonotype comes from a human donor in good health (CMV status not recorded). Some clones in this sample may be carry-over from other donors' samples. Here the CDR3 DNA reads TGCAGTGCTAGAGATGAGGCCCTCCAAGAGACCCAGTACTTC. It specifies CSARDEALQETQYF.